This paragraph reports one T cell receptor (beta chain). Method: immunoSEQ multiplex PCR; TCRdb's copy keeps in-frame clones and lacks some. The sample holds some 240,000 clones, 80% seen once. The entry originates in a study of blood T cell repertoires in COVID-19. About the study: Specimens from acute and convalescent COVID-19 originated in the United States, Italy and Spain. T cells, B-cell-depleted T cells, or PBMCs provided the cDNA or gDNA that served as material.

Trimming cost V 1 base and J 2 bases, with 7 bases left between them. The CDR3 spans 14 residues. Germline-derived CDR1 and CDR2 are SGHAT and FQNNGV. The sample consisted of peripheral blood. The TCR originated in a human donor in a cohort sampled during active COVID-19. The J gene is TRBJ2-3, the V gene TRBV11-2; D may be TRBD2 (6 bases). CDR3 region: CASSLVDYTDTQYF. The CDR3 nucleotides read TGTGCCAGCAGCTTAGTGGACTACACAGATACGCAGTATTTT.